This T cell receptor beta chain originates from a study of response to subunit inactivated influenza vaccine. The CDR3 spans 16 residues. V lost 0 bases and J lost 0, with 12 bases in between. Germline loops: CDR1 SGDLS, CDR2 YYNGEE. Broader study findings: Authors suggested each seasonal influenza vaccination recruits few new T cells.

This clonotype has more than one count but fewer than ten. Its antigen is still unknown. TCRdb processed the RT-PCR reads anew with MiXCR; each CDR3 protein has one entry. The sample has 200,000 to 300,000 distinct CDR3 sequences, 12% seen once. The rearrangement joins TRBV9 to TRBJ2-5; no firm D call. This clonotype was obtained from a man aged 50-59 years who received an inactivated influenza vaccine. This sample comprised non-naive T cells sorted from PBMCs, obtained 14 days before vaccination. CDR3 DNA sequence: TGTGCCAGCAGCGTAGGTTACAAACTCTACCAAGAGACCCAGTACTTC. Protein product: CASSVGYKLYQETQYF.